A single sample is the source of the 5 T cell receptor beta chains below, sequenced in a study of blood T cell repertoires in COVID-19. TCRdb's copy holds only in-frame clones and misses some; the assay was immunoSEQ multiplex PCR. The profile shows about 180,000 clones, 75% to 85% of them singletons. Sequenced sample: peripheral blood. The receptors originated from a woman between 55 and 75 years old with COVID-19, enrolled during active disease.

The genes are TRBV2 and TRBJ1-4; 7 nucleotides line up with TRBD1. Trimming removed 4 bases from V and 7 bases from J; junction bases left unmatched: 3. This CDR3 is 13 amino acids long. The germline gives CDR1 SNHLY, CDR2 FYNNEI. CDR3 in DNA: TGTGCCAGCAGTGCAGGGGGAGGTGAAAAACTGTTTTTT. Its protein product is CASSAGGGEKLFF.

The CDR3 region has the DNA TGTGCCAGCAGCCCCAGAAGGGGGAGCTCCTACAATGAGCAGTTCTTC. Translated: CASSPRRGSSYNEQFF. V is TRBV3-1 (or the pseudogene TRBV3-2) and J is TRBJ2-1, with D possibly matching TRBD1 (6 bases). Trimming pared 4 bases from V and 0 bases from J, leaving 13 bases between. Germline V CDR1 and CDR2: LGHDT, YNNKEL (reference sequence). This CDR3 contains 16 residues.

This sequence joins TRBV7-2 and TRBJ1-1, with a tentative D call TRBD1 (5 bases). The ends were cut back, 1 base at V and 12 bases at J, with 15 bases in the middle. The V gene's germline CDR1 is SGHTA and CDR2 FQGNSA. This CDR3 has 13 residues. In DNA form, the CDR3 reads TGTGCCAGCAGCTTAGAGGCCAGGGCCCGGACTTTCTTT. Its protein product is CASSLEARARTFF.

V and J are TRBV18 and TRBJ1-4, with D unresolved. There are 16 residues in the CDR3. V lost 3 bases and J 3 bases, leaving 14 bases between the germline ends. In germline, CDR1 is KGHSH, CDR2 LQKENI. CDR3 DNA: TGTGCCAGCTCACCCTCGCCGAGAGGCTCTAATGAAAAACTGTTTTTT. Protein: CASSPSPRGSNEKLFF.

The chain recombines TRBV4-2 with TRBJ2-3, with D maybe TRBD1 (8 bases). V dropped 5 bases and J dropped 8 bases, with 14 bases sitting between them. CDR1 LGHNA and CDR2 YNFKEQ come from the germline V gene. CDR3 size: 13 residues. CDR3 bases: TGTGCCAGCAGCGGGGGGGGACAGGTTACGCAGTATTTT. Residues: CASSGGGQVTQYF.